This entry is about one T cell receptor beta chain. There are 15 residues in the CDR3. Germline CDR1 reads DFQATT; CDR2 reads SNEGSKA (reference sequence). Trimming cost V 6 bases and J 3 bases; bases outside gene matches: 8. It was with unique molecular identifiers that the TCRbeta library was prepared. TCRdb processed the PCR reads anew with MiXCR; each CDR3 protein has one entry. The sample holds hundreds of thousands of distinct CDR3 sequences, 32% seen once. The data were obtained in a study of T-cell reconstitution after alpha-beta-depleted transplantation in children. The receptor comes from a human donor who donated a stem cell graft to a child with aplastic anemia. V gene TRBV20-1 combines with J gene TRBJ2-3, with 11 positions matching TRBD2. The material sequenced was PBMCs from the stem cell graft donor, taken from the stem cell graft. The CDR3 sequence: CSATVTSGATDTQYF. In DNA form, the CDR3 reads TGCAGTGCCACCGTGACTAGCGGGGCGACAGATACGCAGTATTTT.